The clone carrying this T cell receptor (beta chain) is judged medium-sized. Its antigen is undetermined. From blood, about 250-500 ng of genomic DNA served as TRB template. This record belongs to a study of T and B cells in COVID-19 patients. For the study at large: Active-infection patients were older, median 67 years, than recovered patients, median approximately 35 years.

Trimming shortened V by 6 bases and J by 7 bases, and 22 bases separated the two germline ends. Germline loops: CDR1 LNHDA, CDR2 SQIVND (reference sequence). This CDR3 has 16 residues. Whole-study results and caveats: No sequencing was yet done of CD4+, regulatory or CD8+ subsets, or of SARS-CoV-2-responsive or tetramer+ sorted cells. Clonality of TRB repertoires was high in active COVID-19; recovery brought above-healthy diversity and richness.

TRB rearrangements were amplified by multiplex PCR with BIOMED2 TRB-A/B primers. One entry per CDR3 protein results from TCRdb running MiXCR on the multiplex PCR reads. The repertoire holds fewer than 9,500 distinct CDR3 sequences, approximately 27% seen once, with roughly 27% in the top ten. The chain is built from TRBV19 and TRBJ2-1; TRBD2 is a possible D gene (6 bases). The receptor was derived from a human donor who had recovered from COVID-19. Sequenced input: blood. The CDR3 DNA reads TGTGCCAGTAGCACATTAGGCGGGACTGGGGGGAATGAGCAGTTCTTC. Translating it yields CASSTLGGTGGNEQFF.